This T cell receptor (beta chain) appears in the sequencing data of a study of response to subunit inactivated influenza vaccine. Study observations and caveats: After each seasonal influenza vaccination, few new T cells are recruited, the authors suggested.

TCRdb reprocessed the RT-PCR reads with MiXCR, giving one entry per CDR3 protein. The repertoire has roughly 700,000 distinct CDR3 sequences, approximately 15% of them found once; the top ten carry 5.5% to 7%. This clonotype was seen a handful of times. Antigen specificity is unknown. V lost 3 bases and J lost 4, with 13 bases in between. Germline V lookup: CDR1 SGHRS, CDR2 YFSETQ. This CDR3 contains 15 residues. This TCR derives from a man aged 50-59 years who received an inactivated influenza vaccine. The V gene is TRBV5-1, the J gene TRBJ2-2; possibly TRBD2 for D (5 bases). This specimen consisted of PBMCs from blood, obtained around two weeks before vaccination. The CDR3 is CASSWGQAGTGELFF. The CDR3 DNA follows: TGCGCCAGCAGCTGGGGTCAGGCGGGCACCGGGGAGCTGTTTTTT.